The 20 T cell receptor beta chains given below trace back to one sample, sequenced in a study of T cells in localized non-small cell lung cancer (dated by TCRdb to the early 2020s). The library was prepared using the immunoSEQ multiplex PCR assay. The table was pulled from immuneACCESS by TCRdb, which kept in-frame rearrangements only. Such tables lose some clones; where checked, under half of the loss comes from unresolved V genes, and the rest has no known cause. The sample table contains 100,000 or so clones; only one count was recorded for approximately 91% of them. 4.1% of the sample comes from the top ten. The sequencing here drew on PBMCs, taken before any cancer treatment. The receptors here all came from a woman aged 35-75 years with stage II squamous cell lung carcinoma.

V is TRBV6-1 and J is TRBJ1-5, with 7 bases matching TRBD1. The germline V gene encodes CDR1 MNHNS and CDR2 SASEGT. The trim removed 2 bases at V and 1 base at J, leaving 2 bases unmatched. CDR3 length equals 15 residues. The CDR3, as DNA: TGTGCCAGCAGTGAACCAGGGGGGAGCAATCAGCCCCAGCATTTT. It translates to CASSEPGGSNQPQHF.

The chain employs TRBV12-2 and TRBJ1-2; the table assigns TRBD1, which was not confirmed against the DNA. TRBV12-2 corresponds to a pseudogene. The CDR3 runs 11 residues. This CDR3 is CASRTGFGYTF. CDR3 DNA sequence: TGTGCAAGTCGTACAGGATTTGGCTACACCTTC.

J is TRBJ2-3 and V is TRBV7-7; D is unresolved. The CDR3 extends over 13 amino acids. The ends were cut back, 1 base at V and 3 bases at J, with 5 bases in the middle. Germline V gene data show CDR1 as SSHAT and CDR2 as FNYEAQ (reference sequence). The CDR3 coding sequence is TGTGCCAGCAGCTTAGTAAAGACAGATACGCAGTATTTT. It specifies CASSLVKTDTQYF. The full variable domain, rest sourced from reference TRBV7-7 and TRBJ2-3, is GAGVSQSPRYKVTKRGQDVTLRCDPISSHATLYWYQQALGQGPEFLTYFNYEAQPDKSGLPSDRFSAERPEGSISTLTIQRTEQRDSAMYRCASSLVKTDTQYFGPGTRLTVL.

The chain is built from TRBV7-9 and TRBJ2-7; 9 positions match TRBD1. The J segment lost 5 bases and the V segment lost 6 bases, leaving 11 bases of the junction unmatched. From germline, CDR1 is SEHNR and CDR2 FQNEAQ (reference sequence). CDR3 length: 15 amino acids. The CDR3 nucleotides read TGTGCCAGCAGTTATACTTCCCGGACAGGGGACGAGCAGTACTTC. Translation gives CASSYTSRTGDEQYF.

This clone has just one count. The chain employs TRBV15 and TRBJ2-7; D gene uncertain. CDR3 length: 14 residues. The germline gives CDR1 LNHNV, CDR2 YYDKDF (reference sequence). Trimming took 3 bases from V and 3 from J, leaving 12 bases between them. This CDR3 is CATSRGSTLYEQYF. The CDR3, as DNA: TGTGCCACCAGCAGGGGGTCTACTCTCTACGAGCAGTACTTC.

V is TRBV5-1 and J is TRBJ2-2; no clear D. V lost 3 bases, J lost 1 base, and 10 bases lay in between. CDR1 SGHRS and CDR2 YFSETQ come from the germline V gene. The CDR3 totals 15 residues. Written as DNA, the CDR3 is TGCGCCAGCAGCTGGGGTTCGGGGAACACCGGGGAGCTGTTTTTT. It yields the protein CASSWGSGNTGELFF.

The V gene is TRBV27, the J gene TRBJ1-2, with D perhaps matching TRBD1 (5 bases). With 6 bases removed from V and 2 bases from J, the gap between germline ends came to 13 bases. Germline values: CDR1 MNHEY, CDR2 SMNVEV (reference sequence). The length of the CDR3 is 14 residues. In DNA, the CDR3 is TGTGCCAGCAGATCCTCGGGACTGAACTATGGCTACACCTTC. This encodes CASRSSGLNYGYTF.

V is TRBV5-1 and J is TRBJ2-3; 8 bases align to TRBD1. The junction had 9 bases not matched to a gene; V was cut back by 4 bases and J by 5 bases. The germline V gene encodes CDR1 SGHRS and CDR2 YFSETQ. The CDR3 covers 15 residues. The CDR3 sequence: CASSAEAGGLDTQYF. The CDR3 bases are TGCGCCAGCAGCGCAGAAGCAGGGGGCTTAGATACGCAGTATTTT.

The V and J genes are TRBV5-1 and TRBJ1-2; D remains ambiguous. The length of the CDR3 is 14 residues. V lost 0 bases to trimming and J lost 7 bases, with 13 bases between them. Germline V gene sequence: CDR1 SGHRS, CDR2 YFSETQ. The CDR3 protein is CASSLAGGPGGYTF. The CDR3 coding sequence is TGCGCCAGCAGCTTGGCCGGCGGTCCGGGTGGCTACACCTTC.

V and J are TRBV7-9 and TRBJ1-2; the D gene is possibly TRBD1 (6 bases). V was pared by 5 bases and J by 0 bases, with 13 bases between. CDR1 is SEHNR, CDR2 FQNEAQ, per germline (reference sequence). The CDR3 sequence is 15 residues long. In nucleotides, the CDR3 is TGTGCCAGCAGCGACACCGGACAGACTAACTATGGCTACACCTTC. Translation: CASSDTGQTNYGYTF.

V gene TRBV9 combines with J gene TRBJ1-1, with D unclear. The length of the CDR3 is 14 residues. Trimming took off 3 bases at V and 0 bases at J, with 9 bases between the two ends. CDR1 and CDR2 (germline): SGDLS, YYNGEE. The CDR3 sequence is CASSAQGLNTEAFF. In nucleotides, the CDR3 is TGTGCCAGCAGCGCCCAAGGACTGAACACTGAAGCTTTCTTT.

The chain combines TRBV7-9 with TRBJ1-2, with D unresolved. V was clipped by 2 bases and J by 5 bases, with 12 bases between them. There are 14 residues in the CDR3. CDR1 and CDR2 (germline): SEHNR, FQNEAQ (reference sequence). The chain's CDR3 is CASSLSGFFYGYTF. The CDR3 DNA reads TGTGCCAGCAGCTTAAGCGGATTCTTTTATGGCTACACCTTC.

This sequence joins TRBV6-5 and TRBJ1-1; D gene unclear. CDR1 and CDR2 from the germline V gene are MNHEY and SVGAGI. The CDR3 totals 15 residues. V lost 0 bases and J 4 bases, leaving 12 bases between the germline ends. The CDR3 DNA reads as TGTGCCAGCAGTTACTCAAGGATTGGGAGCACTGAAGCTTTCTTT. It translates to CASSYSRIGSTEAFF.

This sequence joins TRBV5-1 and TRBJ2-5; possible D gene TRBD1, 7 bases. This CDR3 is 15 amino acids long. V was trimmed by 6 bases and J by 5 bases, leaving 20 bases between them. Per the germline V gene, CDR1 is SGHRS and CDR2 is YFSETQ. CDR3 sequence (DNA): TGCGCCAGCACCCGAGGAGGGGGCTGGGGGGAGACCCAGTACTTC. It specifies CASTRGGGWGETQYF.

V usage is TRBV19 and J usage is TRBJ1-5, with a tentative D call TRBD1 (6 bases). Trimming removed 4 bases from V and 6 bases from J, with 10 bases in between. The CDR3 loop spans 13 amino acids. CDR1 is LNHDA, CDR2 SQIVND, per germline (reference sequence). The CDR3 region is CASSTTGSQPQHF. The CDR3, as DNA: TGTGCCAGTAGTACTACAGGGAGTCAGCCCCAGCATTTT.

The V and J genes are TRBV5-1 and TRBJ1-1; 7 nucleotides match TRBD1. CDR1 and CDR2 (germline): SGHRS, YFSETQ. This CDR3 is 15 amino acids long. V was pared by 2 bases and J by 3 bases, with 7 bases of the junction left unmatched. The CDR3 protein is CASSLGQVGDTEAFF. Written as DNA, the CDR3 is TGCGCCAGCAGCTTAGGACAGGTCGGGGACACTGAAGCTTTCTTT.

The rearrangement links TRBV2 to TRBJ2-1; 8 positions match TRBD2. The CDR3 runs to 13 residues. CDR1 and CDR2 (germline): SNHLY, FYNNEI. V gave up 2 bases and J gave up 6 bases; unmatched junction bases: 0. CDR3 coding DNA: TGTGCCAGCAGTGAACGGGGGGGCAATGAGCAGTTCTTC. Its translation is CASSERGGNEQFF.

This rearrangement joins TRBV4-1 to TRBJ1-1; TRBD1 matches 8 bases. CDR3 length: 14 residues. From germline, CDR1 is MGHRA and CDR2 YSYEKL. The ends lost 5 bases at V and 4 bases at J; junction bases unmatched: 6. The CDR3 DNA reads TGCGCCAGCAGCTTCAGGGGGCCCAGCACTGAAGCTTTCTTT. It encodes CASSFRGPSTEAFF.

This chain uses TRBV7-9 with TRBJ2-3; 7 bases agree with TRBD1. CDR3 length: 15 residues. Germline V gene data show CDR1 as SEHNR and CDR2 as FQNEAQ (reference sequence). V lost 5 bases and J lost 6; bases outside the gene matches: 11. The DNA for the CDR3 is TGTGCCAGCAGCCGGCGACAGGGATCGTTGGATACGCAGTATTTT. This translates into CASSRRQGSLDTQYF.

V usage is TRBV10-2 and J usage is TRBJ1-5; no firm D call. The V end lost 3 bases, the J end lost 4 bases, and 7 bases lay between the germline ends. CDR1 and CDR2 from the germline V gene are WSHSY and SAAADI. The CDR3 has 13 residues. The CDR3 nucleotides read TGCGCCAGCAGTGACAGCAGGAATCAGCCCCAGCATTTT. Translation gives CASSDSRNQPQHF.